The sequence of this T cell receptor beta chain was determined in a study of OX40 agonist ivuxolimab in advanced cancers. Across the study: Ivuxolimab, an agonist antibody against OX40 (CD134), was given to patients. Ivuxolimab, which patients received intravenously every 2 weeks, was dosed at 0.01 to 10 mg/kg.

Profiled with immunoSEQ multiplex PCR; TCRdb holds only in-frame clones, not every one. The sample lists under 85,000 clones; 65% to 90% were seen once. The V end lost 9 bases, the J end lost 2 bases, and 17 bases lay between the germline ends. Germline lookup yields CDR1 LNHDA and CDR2 SQIVND (reference sequence). The CDR3 consists of 14 residues. This clone appeared a few times. As yet, its antigen is unknown. Study-level findings and limits: Patients with a partial response at 0.1-3.0 mg/kg had among the lowest clonal expansion.

The specimen comprised CD4+ or CD8+ T cells sorted from blood, sampled in a trial of the OX40 agonist ivuxolimab. The V call is TRBV19, the J call TRBJ2-7; unclear D gene. The sequence derives from an adult with an advanced solid tumor such as melanoma, head and neck, liver or kidney cancer. The CDR3 DNA is TGTGCCAGGGCAAGCGTGGGCCCACCCTACGAGCAGTACTTC. This gives the protein CARASVGPPYEQYF.